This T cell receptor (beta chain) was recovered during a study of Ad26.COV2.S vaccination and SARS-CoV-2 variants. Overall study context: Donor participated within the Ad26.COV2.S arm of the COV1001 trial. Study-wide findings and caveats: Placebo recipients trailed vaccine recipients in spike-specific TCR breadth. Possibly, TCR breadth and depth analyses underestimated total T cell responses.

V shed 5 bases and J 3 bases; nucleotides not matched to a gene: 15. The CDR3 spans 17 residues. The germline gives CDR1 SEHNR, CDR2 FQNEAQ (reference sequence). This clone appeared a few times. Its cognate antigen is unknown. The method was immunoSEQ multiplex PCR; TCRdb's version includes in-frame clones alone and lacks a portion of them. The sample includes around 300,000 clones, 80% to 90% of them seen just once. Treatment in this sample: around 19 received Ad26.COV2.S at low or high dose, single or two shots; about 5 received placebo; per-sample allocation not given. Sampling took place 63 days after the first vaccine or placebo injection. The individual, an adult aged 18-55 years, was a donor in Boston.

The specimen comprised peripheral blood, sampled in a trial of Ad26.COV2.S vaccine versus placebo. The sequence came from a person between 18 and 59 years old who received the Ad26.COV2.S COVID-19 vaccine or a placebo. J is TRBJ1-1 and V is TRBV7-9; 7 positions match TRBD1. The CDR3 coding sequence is TGTGCCAGCAGCCGATCCCAGGGGGAGATGTCGGACACTGAAGCTTTCTTT. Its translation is CASSRSQGEMSDTEAFF.